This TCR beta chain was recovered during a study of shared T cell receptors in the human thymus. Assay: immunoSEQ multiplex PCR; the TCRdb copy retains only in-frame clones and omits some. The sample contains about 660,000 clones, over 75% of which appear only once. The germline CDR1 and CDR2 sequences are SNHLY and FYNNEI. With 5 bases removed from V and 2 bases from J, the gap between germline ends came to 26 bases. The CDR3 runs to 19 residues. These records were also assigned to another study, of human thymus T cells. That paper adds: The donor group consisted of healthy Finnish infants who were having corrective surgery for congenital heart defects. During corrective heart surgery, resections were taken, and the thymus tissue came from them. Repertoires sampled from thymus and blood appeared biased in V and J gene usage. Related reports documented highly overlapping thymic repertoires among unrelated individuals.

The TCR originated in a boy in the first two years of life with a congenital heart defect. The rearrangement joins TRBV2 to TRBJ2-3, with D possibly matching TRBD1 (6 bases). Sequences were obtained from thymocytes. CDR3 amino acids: CASSRPPGDPKRNTDTQYF. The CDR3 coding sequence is TGTGCCAGCAGTCGACCCCCAGGGGATCCCAAGAGGAACACAGATACGCAGTATTTT.